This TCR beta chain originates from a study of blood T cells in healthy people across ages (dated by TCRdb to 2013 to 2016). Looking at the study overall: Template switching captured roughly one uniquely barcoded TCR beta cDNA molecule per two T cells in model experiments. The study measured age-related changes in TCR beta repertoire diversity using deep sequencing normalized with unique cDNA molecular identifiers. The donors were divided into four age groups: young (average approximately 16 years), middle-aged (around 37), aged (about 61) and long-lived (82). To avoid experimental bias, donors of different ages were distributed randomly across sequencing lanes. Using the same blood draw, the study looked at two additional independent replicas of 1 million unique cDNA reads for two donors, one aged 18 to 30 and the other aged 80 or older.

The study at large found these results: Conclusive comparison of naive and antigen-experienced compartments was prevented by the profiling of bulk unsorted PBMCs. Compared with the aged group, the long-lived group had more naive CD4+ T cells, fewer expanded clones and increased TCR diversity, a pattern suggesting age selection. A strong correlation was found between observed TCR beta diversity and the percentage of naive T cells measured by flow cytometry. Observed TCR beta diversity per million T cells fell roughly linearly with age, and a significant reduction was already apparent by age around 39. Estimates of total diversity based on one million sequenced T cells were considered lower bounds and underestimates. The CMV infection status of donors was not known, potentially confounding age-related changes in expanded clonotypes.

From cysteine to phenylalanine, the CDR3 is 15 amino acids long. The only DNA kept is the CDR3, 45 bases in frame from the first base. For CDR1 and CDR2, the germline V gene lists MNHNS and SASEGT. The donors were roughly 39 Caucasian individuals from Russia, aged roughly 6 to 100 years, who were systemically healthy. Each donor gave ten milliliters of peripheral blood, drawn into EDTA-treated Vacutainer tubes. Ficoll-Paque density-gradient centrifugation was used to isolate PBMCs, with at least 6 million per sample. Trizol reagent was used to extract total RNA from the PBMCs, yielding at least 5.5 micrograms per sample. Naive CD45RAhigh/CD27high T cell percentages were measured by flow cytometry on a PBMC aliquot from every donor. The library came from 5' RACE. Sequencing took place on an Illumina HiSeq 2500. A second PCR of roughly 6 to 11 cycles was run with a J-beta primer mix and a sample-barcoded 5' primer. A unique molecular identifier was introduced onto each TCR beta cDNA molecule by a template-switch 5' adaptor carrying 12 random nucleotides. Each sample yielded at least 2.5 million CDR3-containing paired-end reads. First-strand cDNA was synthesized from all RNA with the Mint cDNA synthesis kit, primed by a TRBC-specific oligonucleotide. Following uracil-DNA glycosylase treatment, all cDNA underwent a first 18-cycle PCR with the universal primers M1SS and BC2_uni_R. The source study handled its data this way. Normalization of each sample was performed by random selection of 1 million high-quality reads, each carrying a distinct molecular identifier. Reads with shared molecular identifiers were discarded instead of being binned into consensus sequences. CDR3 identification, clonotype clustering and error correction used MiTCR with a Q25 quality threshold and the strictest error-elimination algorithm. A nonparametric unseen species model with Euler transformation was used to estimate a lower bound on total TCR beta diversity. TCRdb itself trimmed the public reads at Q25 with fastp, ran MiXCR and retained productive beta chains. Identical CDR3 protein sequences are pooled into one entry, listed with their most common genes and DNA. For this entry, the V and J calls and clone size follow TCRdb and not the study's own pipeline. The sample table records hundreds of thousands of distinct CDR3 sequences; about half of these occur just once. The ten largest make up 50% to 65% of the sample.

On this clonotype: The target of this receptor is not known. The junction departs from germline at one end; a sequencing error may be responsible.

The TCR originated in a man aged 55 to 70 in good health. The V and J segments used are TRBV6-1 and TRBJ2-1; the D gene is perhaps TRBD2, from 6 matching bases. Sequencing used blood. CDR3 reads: CASSEAAGLTDERFF. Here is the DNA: TGTGCCAGCAGTGAAGCGGCGGGGCTTACCGATGAGCGGTTCTTC.